A selection of T cell receptor beta chains follows, all from one sample in a study of cytotoxic CD8 clonotypes in ibrutinib-treated CLL. Clones were sequenced by immunoSEQ multiplex PCR, and TCRdb holds only the in-frame ones, with some missing. The table lists more than 200,000 clones, 70% of them singletons. This specimen consisted of PBMCs, obtained after 12 months of ibrutinib treatment. The receptors come from a human donor with chronic lymphocytic leukemia. Both conserved end residues are part of each CDR3. D genes are given only for firm matches. Some rows have no size entry. The others give once, few or many, or a class for an expanded clone.

d_gene	abundance	v_gene	j_gene	CDR3nt	CDR3aa
-	-	TRBV28	TRBJ2-2	TGTGCCAGCAGTTTAAGACACCTCAACACCGGGGAGCTGTTTTTT	CASSLRHLNTGELFF
TRBD2	-	TRBV11-2	TRBJ2-3	TGTGCCAGCAGCATCCTCACTAGCGGGGGGTACACAGATACGCAGTATTTT	CASSILTSGGYTDTQYF
TRBD1	-	TRBV11-3	TRBJ1-1	TGTGCCAGCAGCCTCAACAGGGGGCTTACTGAAGCTTTCTTT	CASSLNRGLTEAFF
TRBD2	few	TRBV9	TRBJ2-5	TGTGCCAGCAGCCCCAGGAGCGGGGGCCTCCAAGAGACCCAGTACTTC	CASSPRSGGLQETQYF
-	few	TRBV9	TRBJ1-3	TGTGCCAGCAGCGCGACCCTCTCTGGAAACACCATATATTTT	CASSATLSGNTIYF
TRBD1	-	TRBV29-1	TRBJ2-7	TGCAGCGCCCGGGACAGTTCCATAGCCTACGAGCAGTACTTC	CSARDSSIAYEQYF
-	-	TRBV10-3	TRBJ1-1	TGTGCCATCAGGGGAGGTGCGTCGAGCCACTTGATGAACACTGAAGCTTTCTTT	CAIRGGASSHLMNTEAFF
-	once	TRBV6-4	TRBJ2-1	TGTGCCAGCAGTGCCGAGTGGGGTGGTGAGCAGTTCTTC	CASSAEWGGEQFF
TRBD2	few	TRBV27	TRBJ2-7	TGTGCCAGCAGTTCCTATACTAGCGGGAGGAGGGAGCAGTACTTC	CASSSYTSGRREQYF
-	-	TRBV5-1	TRBJ2-1	TGCGCCAGCAGCTTGGGACAAAACTCCTACAATGAGCAGTTCTTC	CASSLGQNSYNEQFF
TRBD2	few	TRBV19	TRBJ2-1	TGTGCCAGTAGTATAGTCAGCGGGAGTGGTTCCTACAATGAGCAGTTCTTC	CASSIVSGSGSYNEQFF
TRBD1	-	TRBV5-6	TRBJ1-5	TGTGCCAGCAGCTTGGGGACAGGGGGCTATCAGCCCCAGCATTTT	CASSLGTGGYQPQHF
-	-	TRBV7-7	TRBJ2-3	TGTGCTAGCAGCTCACTAGGAGGAGGAGATACGCAGTATTTT	CASSSLGGGDTQYF
-	-	TRBV5-1	TRBJ2-7	TGCGCCAGCAGTGGGGCGCTTCGGGACGAGCAGTACTTC	CASSGALRDEQYF